Below, 18 T cell receptor beta chains from the same sample are listed, as sequenced in a study of regulatory T cells in long-lasting Graves disease. Time point indicated: newly diagnosed GD, antithyroid drugs for less than 3 months. There was RNA extracted from PBMCs, and the TCR library was made from it. Through Arm-PCR of CDR3 regions and iRepertoire HTBI primers, TCR beta libraries were built. One entry per CDR3 protein, called by TCRdb with MiXCR from the multiplex PCR reads. The table lists 450,000 to 600,000 distinct CDR3 sequences, 15% to 20% of them singletons. These data also formed part of another study, on T cells in Graves' hyperthyroidism and ophthalmopathy.

The sequencing here drew on peripheral blood mononuclear cells (PBMCs), taken at new diagnosis, from a patient treated with antithyroid drugs. The receptors derive from a man aged 35 to 55 with Graves disease.

This clonotype was detected many times. In DNA, the CDR3 is TGTGCCAGCAGCCCAGGTAGCCTCTACGAGCAGTACTTC. Translation: CASSPGSLYEQYF. The chain joins TRBV28 to TRBJ2-7; D uncertain. The CDR3 is 13 residues long. CDR1 MDHEN and CDR2 SYDVKM come from the germline V gene. V was clipped by 6 bases and J by 3 bases, with 12 bases between them. Looking up the rest from reference TRBV28 and TRBJ2-7 gives the full variable domain: DVKVTQSSRYLVKRTGEKVFLECVQDMDHENMFWYRQDPGLGLRLIYFSYDVKMKEKGDIPEGYSVSREKKERFSLILESASTNQTSMYLCASSPGSLYEQYFGPGTRLTVT.

With respect to this clonotype: A read error may explain this, as a much larger clone is one base away. The genes are TRBV20-1 and TRBJ2-3; TRBD2 matches at 13 bases. The J call may not be correct, given that the DNA end is closer to TRBJ2-7. In germline, CDR1 is DFQATT, CDR2 SNEGSKA (reference sequence). CDR3 size: 14 residues. The CDR3 region is CSALLAGGNNEQYF. The CDR3 DNA is TGCAGTGCTCTACTAGCGGGAGGGAACAATGAGCAGTACTTC.

The chain links TRBV12-3 or TRBV12-4 to TRBJ2-1, with TRBD2 matching 11 bases. V lost 2 bases and J lost 3; bases outside the gene matches: 9. The CDR3 extends over 18 amino acids. The CDR3 sequence: CASSLKASGRRVYNEQFF. DNA of the CDR3: TGTGCCAGCAGTTTAAAGGCTAGCGGGAGGCGAGTCTACAATGAGCAGTTCTTC.

Many counts were recorded for this clonotype. The chain uses TRBV2 and TRBJ2-3; D is ambiguous. Germline V lookup: CDR1 SNHLY, CDR2 FYNNEI. This CDR3 is 14 amino acids long. Deletions cut 1 base from V and 2 bases from J, with 7 bases between. CDR3 in amino acids: CASSEDLATDTQYF. The DNA for the CDR3 is TGTGCCAGCAGTGAAGACCTGGCCACAGATACGCAGTATTTT.

This clonotype was recorded a few times. The chain employs TRBV6-1 and TRBJ2-1; TRBD2 matches 9 bases. The CDR3 consists of 16 residues. CDR1 is MNHNS and CDR2 is SASEGT in the germline V gene. V dropped 6 bases and J dropped 5; count of bases not matched to a gene: 11. CDR3 DNA sequence: TGTGCCAGCAGGGACCAGTCTAGCGGGAAGGACAATGAGCAGTTCTTC. Its translation: CASRDQSSGKDNEQFF.

This chain links TRBV20-1 with TRBJ2-3; TRBD2 matches at 8 bases. V gave up 6 bases and J gave up 4 bases; unmatched junction bases: 9. CDR1 is DFQATT, CDR2 SNEGSKA, per germline (reference sequence). The CDR3 sequence is 14 residues long. The CDR3 reads CSAKGTRGSDTQYF. In DNA form, the CDR3 reads TGCAGTGCCAAGGGGACTAGGGGCTCAGATACGCAGTATTTT.

The rearrangement links TRBV5-6 to TRBJ2-7; D remains unclear. Germline V gene lookup returns CDR1 SGHDT and CDR2 YYEEEE. This CDR3 spans 15 amino acids. The V and J ends lost 0 bases and 0 bases respectively, with 10 bases between them. CDR3 in DNA: TGTGCCAGCAGCTTGGTCGGCTCCCCCTCCTACGAGCAGTACTTC. Its protein is CASSLVGSPSYEQYF.

The V gene is TRBV20-1, the J gene TRBJ2-4; no reliable D call. The CDR3 extends over 15 amino acids. Germline V gene data show CDR1 as DFQATT and CDR2 as SNEGSKA (reference sequence). The V gene lost 0 bases and the J gene lost 3 bases, with 12 bases spanning the gap. This CDR3 reads CSARDWGRDKNIQYF. DNA for the CDR3: TGCAGTGCTAGAGATTGGGGTAGAGACAAAAACATTCAGTACTTC.

There are many counts of this clonotype. V and J are TRBV20-1 and TRBJ2-1, with unresolved D. The CDR3 consists of 14 residues. V was clipped by 0 bases and J by 3 bases, with 9 bases between them. Looked up from germline, CDR1 is DFQATT and CDR2 is SNEGSKA (reference sequence). The CDR3 spells CSARELHRYNEQFF. The CDR3 region has the DNA TGCAGTGCTAGAGAACTTCACCGCTACAATGAGCAGTTCTTC.

This clonotype was seen repeatedly, ten times or more. V is TRBV5-6 and J is TRBJ2-1, with D perhaps given as TRBD1 or TRBD2 (5 bases each). The CDR3 is made up of 14 amino acids. Germline V gene sequence: CDR1 SGHDT, CDR2 YYEEEE. V was clipped by 7 bases and J by 8 bases, with 19 bases between them. CDR3 loop: CASAEAGTADEQFF. Written as DNA, the CDR3 is TGTGCCAGCGCGGAGGCAGGGACCGCGGATGAGCAGTTCTTC. Combining the CDR3 with reference TRBV5-6 and TRBJ2-1 gives the whole variable domain DAGVTQSPTHLIKTRGQQVTLRCSPKSGHDTVSWYQQALGQGPQFIFQYYEEEERQRGNFPDRFSGHQFPNYSSELNVNALLLGDSALYLCASAEAGTADEQFFGPGTRLTVL.

This clonotype was detected many times. This chain connects TRBV10-3 to TRBJ1-6; TRBD1 aligns across 8 bases. The germline V gene encodes CDR1 ENHRY and CDR2 SYGVKD. The CDR3 is made up of 16 amino acids. V was pared by 3 bases and J by 6 bases, with 7 bases of the junction left unmatched. For the CDR3, the DNA is TGTGCCATCAGTGAAACGGACAGGGCTCCTAATTCACCCCTCCACTTT. This translates into CAISETDRAPNSPLHF.

This clonotype has a count of ten or more. The chain is built from TRBV28 and TRBJ2-7; TRBD2 aligns across 10 bases. V was clipped by 2 bases and J by 6 bases; unmatched bases: 10. In germline, CDR1 is MDHEN, CDR2 SYDVKM. The CDR3 is made up of 16 amino acids. The CDR3 loop reads CASSLPSGSLGGEQYF. DNA for the CDR3: TGTGCCAGCAGTTTACCTAGCGGGAGTCTAGGGGGCGAGCAGTACTTC.

This clonotype was picked up a small number of times. The chain combines TRBV6-1 with TRBJ1-3; TRBD1 aligns across 7 bases. The germline V gene has CDR1 MNHNS and CDR2 SASEGT. J lost 2 bases, V lost 7 bases, and 8 bases had no gene match. The CDR3 totals 15 residues. The CDR3 bases are TGTGCCAGCACTCAGATAACAGGGGCTGGAAACACCATATATTTT. Amino acids: CASTQITGAGNTIYF.

This clonotype was picked up many times. This sequence joins TRBV20-1 and TRBJ2-5; D is unclear. The CDR3 is 14 amino acids. Per germline, CDR1 DFQATT and CDR2 SNEGSKA (reference sequence). The DNA of the CDR3 is TGCACCACCACCTCAGTCTCCGGGCCCGAGACCCAGTACTTC. As protein: CTTTSVSGPETQYF.

The table lists this clonotype with many counts. The CDR3 reads CASSLMRTGGAFDTEAFF. As DNA, the CDR3 is TGTGCCAGCAGTTTAATGAGGACAGGGGGCGCGTTTGACACTGAAGCTTTCTTT. The chain links TRBV12-3 or TRBV12-4 to TRBJ1-1; 11 bases agree with TRBD1. The CDR3 loop spans 18 amino acids. The V gene end was trimmed by 2 bases and the J gene end by 3 bases; junction bases not matched to a gene: 11.

This clonotype was seen many times. The chain links TRBV28 to TRBJ2-2; 9 nucleotides align to TRBD2. Per the germline V gene, CDR1 is MDHEN and CDR2 is SYDVKM. The V and J ends lost 1 base and 1 base, in that order; junction bases with no gene match: 7. CDR3 length equals 18 residues. CDR3 region: CASSLFPPSGVNTGELFF. In nucleotides, the CDR3 is TGTGCCAGCAGTTTATTCCCACCTAGCGGGGTGAACACCGGGGAGCTGTTTTTT.

This clonotype appeared once. The CDR3 loop reads CASSALAGAKETQYF. CDR3 in DNA: TGTGCCAGCAGCGCCCTAGCGGGGGCCAAAGAGACCCAGTACTTC. The chain couples TRBV11-2 to TRBJ2-5, with 10 bases fitting TRBD2. This CDR3 spans 15 amino acids. CDR1 and CDR2 (germline): SGHAT, FQNNGV. The V and J ends lost 5 bases and 3 bases, in that order; junction bases with no gene match: 6. The full variable domain, completed using reference TRBV11-2 and TRBJ2-5, is EAGVAQSPRYKIIEKRQSVAFWCNPISGHATLYWYQQILGQGPKLLIQFQNNGVVDDSQLPKDRFSAERLKGVDSTLKIQPAKLEDSAVYLCASSALAGAKETQYFGPGTRLLVL.

V gene TRBV27 combines with J gene TRBJ2-1; 8 bases are a match to TRBD2. V gave up 3 bases and J gave up 7 bases; unmatched junction bases: 5. Per the germline V gene, CDR1 is MNHEY and CDR2 is SMNVEV (reference sequence). This CDR3 comprises 14 residues. In DNA, the CDR3 is TGTGCCAGCAGTTTGGGGGTAGCGGGAAATGAGCAGTTCTTC. The encoded protein is CASSLGVAGNEQFF.